This entry is about one T cell receptor (beta chain). Naive CD8 cells, CD45RO-negative and positively selected for CCR7, excluded terminally differentiated effector memory CD45RA+ cells. Here immunoSEQ multiplex PCR was the method, and the copy in TCRdb shows in-frame clones only, minus some. Of about 1,900,000 clones in the sample, approximately 94% were seen once. The entry originates in a study of shared clonotypes between healthy human individuals. Germline trimming cut 3 bases from V and 4 bases from J; bases unmatched to any gene: 6. Looked up from germline, CDR1 is LGHNA and CDR2 is YSLEER. This CDR3 comprises 15 residues.

The clonotype was recovered from a man between 18 and 29 years old in good health. The sample taken for sequencing was naive CD8+ T cells sorted from blood. V usage is TRBV4-3 and J usage is TRBJ1-5, with TRBD1 identical over 7 bases. CDR3 sequence: CASSHSRGENQPQHF. The CDR3 nucleotides are TGCGCCAGCAGCCATTCCAGGGGGGAGAATCAGCCCCAGCATTTT.